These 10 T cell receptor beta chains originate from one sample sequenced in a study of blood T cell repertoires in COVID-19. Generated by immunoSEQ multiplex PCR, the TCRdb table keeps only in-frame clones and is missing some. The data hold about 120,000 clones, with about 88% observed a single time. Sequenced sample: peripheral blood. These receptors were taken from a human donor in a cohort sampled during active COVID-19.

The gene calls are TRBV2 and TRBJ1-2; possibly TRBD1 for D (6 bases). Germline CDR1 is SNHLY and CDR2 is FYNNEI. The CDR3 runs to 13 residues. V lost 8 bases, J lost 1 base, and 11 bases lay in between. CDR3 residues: CASHAGVNYGYTF. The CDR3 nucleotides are TGTGCCAGCCACGCAGGGGTTAACTATGGCTACACCTTC.

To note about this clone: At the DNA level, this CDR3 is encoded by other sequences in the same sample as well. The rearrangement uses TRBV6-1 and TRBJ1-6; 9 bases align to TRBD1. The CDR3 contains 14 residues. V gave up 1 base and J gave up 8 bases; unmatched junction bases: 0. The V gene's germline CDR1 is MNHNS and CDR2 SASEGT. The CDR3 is CASSEGTGDSPLHF. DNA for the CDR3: TGTGCCAGCAGTGAAGGGACAGGGGATTCACCCCTCCACTTT.

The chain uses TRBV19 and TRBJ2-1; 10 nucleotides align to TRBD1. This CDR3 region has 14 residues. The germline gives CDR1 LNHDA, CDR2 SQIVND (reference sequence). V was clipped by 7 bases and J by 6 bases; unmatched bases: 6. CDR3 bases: TGTGCCAGTACTACGACAGGGGGCTTCAATGAGCAGTTCTTC. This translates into CASTTTGGFNEQFF.

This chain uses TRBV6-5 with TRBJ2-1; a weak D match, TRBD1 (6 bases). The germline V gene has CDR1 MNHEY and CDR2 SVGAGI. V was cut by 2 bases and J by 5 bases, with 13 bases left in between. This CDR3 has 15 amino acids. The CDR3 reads CASSYLDSLDNEQFF. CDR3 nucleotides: TGTGCCAGCAGTTACCTGGACAGTCTGGACAATGAGCAGTTCTTC.

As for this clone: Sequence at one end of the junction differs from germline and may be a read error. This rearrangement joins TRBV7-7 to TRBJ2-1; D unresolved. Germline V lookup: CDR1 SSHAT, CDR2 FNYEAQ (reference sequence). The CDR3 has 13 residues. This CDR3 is CASSLERYNEQFF. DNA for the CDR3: TGTGCTAGCAGTTTGGAGCGCTACAATGAGCAGTTCTTC.

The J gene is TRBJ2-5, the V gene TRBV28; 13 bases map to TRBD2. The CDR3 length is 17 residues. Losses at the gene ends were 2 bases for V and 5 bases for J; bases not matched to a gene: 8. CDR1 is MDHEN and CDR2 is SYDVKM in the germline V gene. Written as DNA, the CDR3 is TGTGCCAGCAGTTTAGCTCAAGGACTAGCGGGAGTCGAGACCCAGTACTTC. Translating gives CASSLAQGLAGVETQYF.

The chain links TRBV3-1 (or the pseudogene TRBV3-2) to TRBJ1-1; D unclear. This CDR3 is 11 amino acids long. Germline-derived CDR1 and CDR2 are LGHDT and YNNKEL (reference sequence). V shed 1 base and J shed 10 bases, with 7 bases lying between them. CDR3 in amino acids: CASSQGSGAFF. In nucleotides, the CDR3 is TGTGCCAGCAGCCAAGGGAGTGGAGCTTTCTTT.

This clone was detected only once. The CDR3 loop is CASSPRDTRPTDTQYF. Here the CDR3 DNA reads TGTGCCAGCAGCCCCCGGGACACAAGACCCACAGATACGCAGTATTTT. The chain couples TRBV9 to TRBJ2-3, with a possible D match to TRBD1 (6 bases). Germline V CDR1 and CDR2: SGDLS, YYNGEE. The V and J ends lost 4 bases and 2 bases respectively, with 17 bases between them. The CDR3 loop spans 16 amino acids.

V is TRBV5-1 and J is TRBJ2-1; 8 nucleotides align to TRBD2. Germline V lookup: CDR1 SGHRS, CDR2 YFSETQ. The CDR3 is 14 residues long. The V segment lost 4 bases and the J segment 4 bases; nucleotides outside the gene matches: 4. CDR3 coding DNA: TGCGCCAGCAGCCATACTAGCGGATACAATGAGCAGTTCTTC. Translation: CASSHTSGYNEQFF.

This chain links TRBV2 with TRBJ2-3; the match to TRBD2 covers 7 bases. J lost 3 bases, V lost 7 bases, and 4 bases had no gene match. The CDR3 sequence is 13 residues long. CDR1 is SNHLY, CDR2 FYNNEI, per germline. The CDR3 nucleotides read TGTGCCAGCATTGGGACTACAACAGATACGCAGTATTTT. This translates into CASIGTTTDTQYF. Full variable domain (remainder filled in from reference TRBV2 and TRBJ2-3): EPEVTQTPSHQVTQMGQEVILRCVPISNHLYFYWYRQILGQKVEFLVSFYNNEISEKSEIFDDQFSVERPDGSNFTLKIRSTKLEDSAMYFCASIGTTTDTQYFGPGTRLTVL.